This T cell receptor beta chain stems from a study of T cell responses to AZD1222 COVID-19 vaccine (dated by TCRdb to the early 2020s). For context, the study as a whole: A total of 233 trial participants underwent TCR sequencing, of whom 207 had received two doses of AZD1222 and roughly 26 had received two doses of the MenACWY control vaccine. Trial participants were enrolled by age into 18-55, 56-69 and 70-plus year subgroups, with approximately 160, 26 and 62 TCR-sequenced participants respectively. Findings and caveats that apply to the study as a whole: In the small 56-69-year group, the increase in depth fell short of significance, most likely because of low power. After two AZD1222 doses, both the breadth and the depth of spike-specific TCRs were significantly higher than at day 0 and than in MenACWY recipients. Participants were mostly white British and included more females than males, and it was suggested by the authors that clonal diversity may have been underestimated. Reportedly, almost half of the unique spike-specific TCRs recognized epitopes lying outside the regions that are mutated in the B.1.351 and B.1.1.7 variants. Vaccine-associated CD4 TCRs spanned the whole spike protein, with dominant responses in regions 160-218 and 743-854. Because no day 14 peak-response samples were available, the repertoires could be characterized only after the peak T cell response. Conclusions about previously exposed vaccinees are limited, since just a handful of AZD1222 recipients were seropositive for SARS-CoV-2 at baseline.

Worth noting for this clone: What this receptor recognizes is not known. No base quality information exists; no much larger clone differs at one position.

The CDR3 regions of human TCRbeta chains were analyzed by immunosequencing. In the original analysis: TCRs in the repertoires were compared against a reference library of SARS-CoV-2-specific TCRs that had been generated with the MIRA antigen-specificity platform. Breadth was defined as the fraction of unique TCRs that were SARS-CoV-2-associated. Depth was defined as the fraction of total T cells that were SARS-CoV-2-associated. Using the MIRA data, each spike-specific TCR was mapped to the spike region that the TCR reacts to and placed in a CD4 or CD8 class. Log10-transformed breadth and depth values were compared by one-way ANOVA with Sidak's multiple comparisons tests. TCRdb took over this immuneACCESS table, retaining in-frame rearrangements with V and J assigned. Such tables are incomplete; in checked studies, under half of the missing clones stem from an unresolved V gene, and the remainder is unexplained. That table is the source of V, J and clone size, and D and trimming were worked out from the DNA. The sample includes some 150,000 clones, with 75% to 95% observed a single time. Around 2.8% of the sample lies in the top ten.

V is pared back by 2 bases and J by 6 bases, with 5 bases lying between the germline termini. Taken from cysteine to phenylalanine, the CDR3 has 12 residues. Only the CDR3 region is kept as DNA, spanning 36 bases read in frame from base 1. From a lookup of the germline V gene (reference sequence), CDR1 and CDR2 are LNHDA and SQIVND. Per the publication, the time point label means: baseline before first vaccination. Read against the paper, the sample's treatment or condition label means: meningococcal conjugate vaccine given as trial control. Vaccinee samples came from UK trials COV001 and COV002, including a single-blind randomized controlled phase 2/3 trial of AZD1222 (ChAdOx1 nCoV-19) in healthy adults. For TCRbeta chain sequencing, PBMC samples were collected from trial participants at day 0 and at day 28 after the second dose.

The source of this sequence is an adult in good health. Sample: peripheral blood, taken on day 0 of MenACWY control vaccination. The rearrangement combines TRBV19 with TRBJ1-5, with no confidently assigned D gene. In nucleotide form, the sequence is TGTGCCAGTAGTATAATAGGTCAGCCCCAGCATTTT. Its translation reads: CASSIIGQPQHF.